What follows is one T cell receptor beta chain and its context. This specimen belongs to a study of blood T cells in healthy people across ages. Through a sample-barcoded 5' primer and a J-beta primer mix, a second PCR was run for roughly 7 to 12 cycles. TCRdb passed the 5' RACE reads through MiXCR, listing each CDR3 protein once. The table has 800,000 to 950,000 distinct CDR3 sequences, 25% to 35% seen once. The CDR3 totals 16 residues. V lost 1 base to trimming and J lost 0 bases, with 13 bases between them. The data were also submitted as part of a second study, on T cells of mothers and their children.

This clonotype was obtained from a woman in her forties in good health. Sequenced input: blood. The chain recombines TRBV12-3 or TRBV12-4 with TRBJ2-7; possibly TRBD2 for D (6 bases). The CDR3 region is CASSLGGDLGSYEQYF. The CDR3 region has the DNA TGTGCCAGCAGTTTAGGGGGGGACTTAGGCTCCTACGAGCAGTACTTC.